The present TCR beta chain was sequenced within a study of blood T cell repertoires in COVID-19. Study overall: Whether acute or convalescent, the COVID-19 samples came from the United States, Italy and Spain. Sample material is recorded as cDNA or gDNA derived from T cells, B-cell-depleted T cells, or PBMCs.

In the study's own analysis: Reference gene primer amplification gave nucleated cell count estimates. Libraries were prepared by immunoSEQ multiplex PCR; TCRdb keeps only in-frame clonotypes and omits some of them. V and J calls and clone size are copied from that table; D and trimming were computed from the DNA. Of about 190,000 clones listed, approximately 80% are singletons. V dropped 3 bases and J dropped 4 bases, with 7 bases sitting between them. The CDR3 is 13 amino acids. CDR1 is LNHDA, CDR2 SQIVND, per germline (reference sequence). The rearrangement joins TRBV19 to TRBJ1-3; D gene unclear. The clonotype was recovered from a woman aged 50 to 60 with acute or convalescent COVID-19. The sample was peripheral blood. CDR3 DNA: TGTGCCAGTAGTATCGGAGAAGGAAACACCATATATTTT. Protein product: CASSIGEGNTIYF. Full variable domain (remainder filled in from reference TRBV19 and TRBJ1-3): DGGITQSPKYLFRKEGQNVTLSCEQNLNHDAMYWYRQDPGQGLRLIYYSQIVNDFQKGDIAEGYSVSREKKESFPLTVTSAQKNPTAFYLCASSIGEGNTIYFGEGSWLTVV.